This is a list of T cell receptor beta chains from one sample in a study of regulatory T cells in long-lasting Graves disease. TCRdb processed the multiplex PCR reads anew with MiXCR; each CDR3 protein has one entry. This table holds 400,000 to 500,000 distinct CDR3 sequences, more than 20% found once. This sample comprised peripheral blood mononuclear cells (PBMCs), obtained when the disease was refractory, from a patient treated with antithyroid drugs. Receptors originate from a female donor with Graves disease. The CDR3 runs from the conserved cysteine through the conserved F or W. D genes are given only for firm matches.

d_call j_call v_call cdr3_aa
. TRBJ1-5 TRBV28 CTSTTYQGVQPQHF
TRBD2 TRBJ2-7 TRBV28 CASSLLASGFYEQYF
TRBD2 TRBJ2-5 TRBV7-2 CASSQTLAGAGDQQTQYF
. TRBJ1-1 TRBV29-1 CSVDDGMDTEAFF
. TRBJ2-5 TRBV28 CASSPGGVNQETQYF
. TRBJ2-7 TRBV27 CASSLSLPGPADEQYF
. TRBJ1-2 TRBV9 CASSVATGPNYGYTF
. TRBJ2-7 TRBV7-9 CASSSRGTHEQYF
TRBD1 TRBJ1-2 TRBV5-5 CASSLETGSYGYTF
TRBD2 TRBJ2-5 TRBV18 CASSPRAGGGETQYF
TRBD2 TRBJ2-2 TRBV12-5 CASGFLLPSGVDTGELFF
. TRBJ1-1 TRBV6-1 CASIETEAFF
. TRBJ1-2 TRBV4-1 CASSQANSRNYGYTF
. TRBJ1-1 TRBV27 CASSLSGYGEAFF
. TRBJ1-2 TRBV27 CASSYLGSDGYTF
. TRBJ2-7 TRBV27 CASRPLGGYPEQYF
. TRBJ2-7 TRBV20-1 CSARDPASSSYEQYF
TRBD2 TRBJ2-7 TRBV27 CASSFQAGGYEQYF
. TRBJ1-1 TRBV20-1 CSARYRLNTEAFF
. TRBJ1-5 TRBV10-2 CASSEFWGNQPQHF
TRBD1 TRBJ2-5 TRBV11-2 CASSLGTGGAGETQYF
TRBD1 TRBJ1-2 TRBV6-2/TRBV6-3 CASSSDRPYLYGYTF
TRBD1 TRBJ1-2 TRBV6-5 CASSSTTGGAYGYTF
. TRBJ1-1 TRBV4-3 CASSQDETTSPMNTEAFF
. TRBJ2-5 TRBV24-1 CATGGLIGETQYF
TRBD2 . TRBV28 CASTTGGLAGFNTQYF
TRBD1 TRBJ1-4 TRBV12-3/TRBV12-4 CASSSDRAGVTNEKLFF
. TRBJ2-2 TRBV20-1 CSARDLVGSSNTGELFF
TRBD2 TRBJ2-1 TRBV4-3 CASSQVPSGDEQFF
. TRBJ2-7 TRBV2 CASREQGVGQYF
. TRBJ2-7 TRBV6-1 CASSEVGSTYEQYF
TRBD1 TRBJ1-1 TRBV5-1 CASSLAQGSTEAFF
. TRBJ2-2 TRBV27 CASSSPSGAGELFF
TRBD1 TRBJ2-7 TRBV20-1 CSAKRNPGQGSHEQYF
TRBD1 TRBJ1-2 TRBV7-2 CASSFAGQGTRSTF
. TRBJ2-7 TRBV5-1 CASSPLEDPLSLHEQYF
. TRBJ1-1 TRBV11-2 CASSAAFGKLNTEAFF
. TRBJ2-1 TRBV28 CASLDDQYYNEQFF
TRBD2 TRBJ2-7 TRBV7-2 CASSLDMPGRDEQYF
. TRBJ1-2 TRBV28 CASSLDAGNYGYTF
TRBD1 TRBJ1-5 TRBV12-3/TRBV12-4 CASRAGGADQPQHF
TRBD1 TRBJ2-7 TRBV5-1 CASSLGTGNGNEQYF
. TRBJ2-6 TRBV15 CATSRLPLAGANVLTF
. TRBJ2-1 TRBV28 CASSPTGGNEQFF
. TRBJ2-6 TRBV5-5 CASSFGPDSGANVLTF
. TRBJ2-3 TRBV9 CASSVEVLLTDTQYF
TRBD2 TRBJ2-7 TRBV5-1 CASSLPGLAGYEQYF
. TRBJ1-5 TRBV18 CASSQRRGSITAQHF
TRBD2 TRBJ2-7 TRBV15 CATSRAGGRISEQYF
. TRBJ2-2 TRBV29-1 CSVEDPYNTGELFF
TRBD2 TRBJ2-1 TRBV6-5 CASSYSIKAGVEQFF
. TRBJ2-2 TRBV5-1 CASSLGPGPGELFF
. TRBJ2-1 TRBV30 CAWSVGGEQFF
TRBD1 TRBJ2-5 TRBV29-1 CSVEDLVTGQETQYF
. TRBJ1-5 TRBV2 CASGKGESMPQHF
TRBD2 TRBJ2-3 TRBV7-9 CASRNLAGGPDTQYF
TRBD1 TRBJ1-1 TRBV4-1 CASNPTGEVGYTEAFF
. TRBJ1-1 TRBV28 CASSPWTAAEAFF
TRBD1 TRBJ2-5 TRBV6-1 CASDRGTETQYF